This T cell receptor beta chain was sequenced in a study of preoperative IRX-2 immunotherapy in early breast cancer. Using immunoSEQ multiplex PCR, the repertoire was profiled, and TCRdb retains in-frame clones only, with some absent. The sample carries just over 25,000 clones, more than 80% recorded once. Noted treatment: preoperative locoregional IRX-2 cytokine immunotherapy. Material: lymph node tissue, obtained after IRX-2 immunotherapy. The receptor's source is a human donor with breast cancer.

The CDR3 here is CAWSSGPLPDTQYF. The CDR3 coding sequence is TGTGCCTGGAGTTCGGGGCCCCTACCAGATACGCAGTATTTT. This chain uses TRBV30 with TRBJ2-3; D may be TRBD1 or TRBD2 (5 bases each). The germline gives CDR1 GTSNPN, CDR2 SVGIG (reference sequence). V was shortened by 2 bases and J by 4 bases, with 13 bases between the two germline ends. This CDR3 region has 14 residues.